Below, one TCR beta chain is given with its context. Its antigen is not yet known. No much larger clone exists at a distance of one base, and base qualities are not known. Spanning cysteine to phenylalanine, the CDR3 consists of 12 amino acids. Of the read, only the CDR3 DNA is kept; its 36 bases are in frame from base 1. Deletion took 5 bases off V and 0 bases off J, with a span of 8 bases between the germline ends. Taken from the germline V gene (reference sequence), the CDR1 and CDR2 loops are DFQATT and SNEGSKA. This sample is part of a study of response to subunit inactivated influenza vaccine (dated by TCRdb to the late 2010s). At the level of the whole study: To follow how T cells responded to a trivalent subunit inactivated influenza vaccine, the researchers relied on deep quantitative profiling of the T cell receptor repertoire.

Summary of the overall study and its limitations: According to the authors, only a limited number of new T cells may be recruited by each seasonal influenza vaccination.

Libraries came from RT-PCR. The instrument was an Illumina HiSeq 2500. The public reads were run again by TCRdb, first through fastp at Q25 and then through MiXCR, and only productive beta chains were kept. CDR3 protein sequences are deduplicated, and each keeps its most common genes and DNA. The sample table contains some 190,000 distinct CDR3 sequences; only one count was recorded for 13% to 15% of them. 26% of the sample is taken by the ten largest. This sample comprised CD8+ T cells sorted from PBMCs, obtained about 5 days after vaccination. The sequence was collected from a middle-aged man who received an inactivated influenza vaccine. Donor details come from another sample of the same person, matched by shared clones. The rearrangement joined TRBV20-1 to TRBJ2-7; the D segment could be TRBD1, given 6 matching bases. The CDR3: CSAADSSYEQYF. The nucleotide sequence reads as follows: TGCAGTGCTGCGGACAGCTCCTACGAGCAGTACTTC.